The clone carrying this T cell receptor (beta chain) turned up a few times. With 60 Vbeta and 13 Jbeta primers, the PCR was carried out. The data were produced by immunoSEQ multiplex PCR, yet TCRdb's version contains in-frame clones alone and is incomplete. The sample shows fewer than 250,000 clones, around four fifths of them seen only once. The record originates from a study of cytomegalovirus exposure and HLA in healthy donors. The sequence was collected from a woman between 50 and 59 years old in good health and CMV-seropositive. Sequencing was done on a sample of PBMCs.

The CDR3 DNA is TGCGCCAGCAGCTTCAGGGACAGGGAGGCTGGCTACACCTTC. Translated: CASSFRDREAGYTF. The J gene is TRBJ1-2, the V gene TRBV5-1, with 9 bases matching TRBD1. This CDR3 region has 14 residues. Germline CDR1 is SGHRS and CDR2 is YFSETQ. V was clipped by 2 bases and J by 7 bases; unmatched bases: 6.